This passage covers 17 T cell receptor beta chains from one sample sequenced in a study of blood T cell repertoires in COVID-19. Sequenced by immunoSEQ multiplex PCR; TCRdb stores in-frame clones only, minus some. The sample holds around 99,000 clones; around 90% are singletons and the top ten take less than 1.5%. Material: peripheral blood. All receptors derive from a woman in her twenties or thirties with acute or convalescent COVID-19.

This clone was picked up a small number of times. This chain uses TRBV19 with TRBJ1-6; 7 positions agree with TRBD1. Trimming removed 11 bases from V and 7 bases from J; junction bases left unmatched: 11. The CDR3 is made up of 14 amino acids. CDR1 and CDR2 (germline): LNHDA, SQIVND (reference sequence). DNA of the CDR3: TGTGCCTCTAATGCGGAGGGGGCAAATTCACCCCTCCACTTT. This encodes CASNAEGANSPLHF.

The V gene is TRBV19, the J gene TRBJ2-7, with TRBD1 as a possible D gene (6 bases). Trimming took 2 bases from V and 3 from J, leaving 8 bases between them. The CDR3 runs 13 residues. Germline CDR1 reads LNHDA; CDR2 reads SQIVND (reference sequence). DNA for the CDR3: TGTGCCAGTAGTATACCAGGGGACTACGAGCAGTACTTC. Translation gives CASSIPGDYEQYF.

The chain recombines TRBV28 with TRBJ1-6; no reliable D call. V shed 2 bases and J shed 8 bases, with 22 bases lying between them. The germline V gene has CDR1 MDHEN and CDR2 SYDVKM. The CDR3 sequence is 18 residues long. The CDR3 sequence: CASSLRLLVPSHYSPLHF. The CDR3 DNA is TGTGCCAGCAGTTTACGGCTTCTAGTACCAAGCCACTATTCACCCCTCCACTTT.

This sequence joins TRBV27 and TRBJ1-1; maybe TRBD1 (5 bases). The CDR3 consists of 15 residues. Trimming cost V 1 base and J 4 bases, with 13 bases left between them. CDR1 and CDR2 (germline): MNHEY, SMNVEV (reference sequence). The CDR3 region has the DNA TGTGCCAGCAGTTTATTCGCCAGGGATGGCACTGAAGCTTTCTTT. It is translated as CASSLFARDGTEAFF.

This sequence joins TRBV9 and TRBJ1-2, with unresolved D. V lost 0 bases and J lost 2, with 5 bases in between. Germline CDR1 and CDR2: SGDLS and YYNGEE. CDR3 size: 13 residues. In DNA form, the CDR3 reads TGTGCCAGCAGCGTAGCGGAGAACTATGGCTACACCTTC. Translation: CASSVAENYGYTF. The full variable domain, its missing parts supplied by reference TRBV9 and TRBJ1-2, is DSGVTQTPKHLITATGQRVTLRCSPRSGDLSVYWYQQSLDQGLQFLIQYYNGEERAKGNILERFSAQQFPDLHSELNLSSLELGDSALYFCASSVAENYGYTFGSGTRLTVV.

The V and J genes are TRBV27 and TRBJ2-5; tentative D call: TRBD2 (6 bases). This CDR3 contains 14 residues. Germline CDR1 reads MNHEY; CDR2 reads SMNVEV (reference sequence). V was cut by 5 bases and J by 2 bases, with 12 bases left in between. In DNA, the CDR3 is TGTGCCAGCAGTCCCCGGCGGGGTCAAGAGACCCAGTACTTC. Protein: CASSPRRGQETQYF.

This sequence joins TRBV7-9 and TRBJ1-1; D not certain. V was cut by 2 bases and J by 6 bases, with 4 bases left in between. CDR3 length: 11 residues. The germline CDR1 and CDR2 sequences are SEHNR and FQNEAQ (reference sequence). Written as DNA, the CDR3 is TGTGCCAGCAGCTTACTCCCTGAAGCTTTCTTT. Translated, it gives CASSLLPEAFF.

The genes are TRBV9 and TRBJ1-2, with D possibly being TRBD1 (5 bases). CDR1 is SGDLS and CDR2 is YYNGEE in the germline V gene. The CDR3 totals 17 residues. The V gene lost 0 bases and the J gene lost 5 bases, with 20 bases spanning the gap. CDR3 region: CASSVGRGSAAFYGYTF. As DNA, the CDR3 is TGTGCCAGCAGCGTAGGGAGGGGTTCCGCAGCCTTTTATGGCTACACCTTC.

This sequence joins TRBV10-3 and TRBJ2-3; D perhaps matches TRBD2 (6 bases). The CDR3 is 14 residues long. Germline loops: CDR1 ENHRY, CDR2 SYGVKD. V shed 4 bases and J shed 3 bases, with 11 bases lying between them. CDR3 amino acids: CAISALRGTDTQYF. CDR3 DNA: TGTGCCATCAGTGCCCTCCGGGGGACAGATACGCAGTATTTT.

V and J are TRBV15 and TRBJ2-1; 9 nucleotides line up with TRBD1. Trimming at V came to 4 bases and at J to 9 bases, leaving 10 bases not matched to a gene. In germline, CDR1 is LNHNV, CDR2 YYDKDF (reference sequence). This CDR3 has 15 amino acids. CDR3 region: CATSTPGQGLGEQFF. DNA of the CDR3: TGTGCCACCAGCACCCCGGGACAGGGACTGGGTGAGCAGTTCTTC.

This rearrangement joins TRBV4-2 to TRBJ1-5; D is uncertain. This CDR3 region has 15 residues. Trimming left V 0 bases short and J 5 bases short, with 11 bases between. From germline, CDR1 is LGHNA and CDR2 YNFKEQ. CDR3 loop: CASSQDRHGHQPQHF. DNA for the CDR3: TGTGCCAGCAGCCAAGATCGACACGGCCATCAGCCCCAGCATTTT.

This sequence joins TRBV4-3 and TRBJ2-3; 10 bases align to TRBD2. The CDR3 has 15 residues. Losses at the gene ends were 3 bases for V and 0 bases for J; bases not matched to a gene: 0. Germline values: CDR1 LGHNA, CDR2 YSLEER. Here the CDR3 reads CASSQGLASTDTQYF. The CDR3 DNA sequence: TGCGCCAGCAGCCAGGGACTAGCGAGCACAGATACGCAGTATTTT.

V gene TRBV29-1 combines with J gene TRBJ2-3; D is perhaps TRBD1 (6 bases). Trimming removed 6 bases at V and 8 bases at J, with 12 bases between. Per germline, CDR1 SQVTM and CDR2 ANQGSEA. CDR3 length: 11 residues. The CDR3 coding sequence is TGCAGCGTCAATAGGGGGTTTACGCAGTATTTT. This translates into CSVNRGFTQYF.

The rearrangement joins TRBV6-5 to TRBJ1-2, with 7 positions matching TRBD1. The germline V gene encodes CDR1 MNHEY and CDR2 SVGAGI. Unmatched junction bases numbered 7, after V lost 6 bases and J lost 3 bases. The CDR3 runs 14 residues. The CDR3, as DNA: TGTGCCAGCAGATCCTCCGGGACAGACTATGGCTACACCTTC. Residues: CASRSSGTDYGYTF.

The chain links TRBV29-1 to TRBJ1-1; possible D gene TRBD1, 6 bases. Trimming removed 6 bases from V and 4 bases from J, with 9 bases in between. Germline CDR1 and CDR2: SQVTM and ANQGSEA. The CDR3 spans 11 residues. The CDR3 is CSVSTGTEAFF. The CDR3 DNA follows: TGCAGCGTGTCGACAGGCACTGAAGCTTTCTTT. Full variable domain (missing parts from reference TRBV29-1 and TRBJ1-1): SAVISQKPSRDICQRGTSLTIQCQVDSQVTMMFWYRQQPGQSLTLIATANQGSEATYESGFVIDKFPISRPNLTFSTLTVSNMSPEDSSIYLCSVSTGTEAFFGQGTRLTVV.

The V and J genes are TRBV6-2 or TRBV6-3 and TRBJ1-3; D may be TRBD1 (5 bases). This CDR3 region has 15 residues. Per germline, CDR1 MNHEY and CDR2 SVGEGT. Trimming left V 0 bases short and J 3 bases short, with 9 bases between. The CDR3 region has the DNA TGTGCCAGCAGTTACTCGACCAGGGATGGAAACACCATATATTTT. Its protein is CASSYSTRDGNTIYF.

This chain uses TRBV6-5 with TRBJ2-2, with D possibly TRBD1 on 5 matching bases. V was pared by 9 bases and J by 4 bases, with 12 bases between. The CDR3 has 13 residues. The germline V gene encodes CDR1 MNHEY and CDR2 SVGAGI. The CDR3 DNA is TGTGCCAGTGAGACAGTACTCACCGGGGAGCTGTTTTTT. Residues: CASETVLTGELFF.